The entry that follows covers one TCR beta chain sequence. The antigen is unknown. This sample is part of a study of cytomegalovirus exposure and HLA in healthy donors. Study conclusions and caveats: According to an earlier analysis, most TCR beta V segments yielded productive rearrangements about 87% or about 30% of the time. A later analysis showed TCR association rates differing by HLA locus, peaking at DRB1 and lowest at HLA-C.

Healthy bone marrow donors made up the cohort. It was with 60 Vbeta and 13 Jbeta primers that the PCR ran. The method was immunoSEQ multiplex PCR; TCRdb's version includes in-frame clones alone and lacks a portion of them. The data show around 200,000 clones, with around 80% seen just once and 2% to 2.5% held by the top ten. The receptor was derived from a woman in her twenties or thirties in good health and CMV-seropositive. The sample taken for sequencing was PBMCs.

In DNA, the CDR3 is TGCGCCAGCAGCTTGGGACAGGGGGTAATTGGCTACACCTTC. Translating gives CASSLGQGVIGYTF. The chain has TRBV5-1 and TRBJ1-2, with 9 nucleotides matching TRBD1. Germline-derived CDR1 and CDR2 are SGHRS and YFSETQ. V lost 0 bases, J lost 7 bases, and 4 bases stayed unmatched. The CDR3 runs to 14 residues. The full variable domain, rest sourced from reference TRBV5-1 and TRBJ1-2, is KAGVTQTPRYLIKTRGQQVTLSCSPISGHRSVSWYQQTPGQGLQFLFEYFSETQRNKGNFPGRFSGRQFSNSRSEMNVSTLELGDSALYLCASSLGQGVIGYTFGSGTRLTVV.